The 26 T cell receptor beta chains below were found in one sample sequenced in a study of vaccination effects on CD4 cells after COVID-19. Culture proceeded for more than 8 days, and CD4+ T cells were then isolated. These receptors' antigens are unknown. This table comes from immunoSEQ multiplex PCR, and its TCRdb copy is limited to in-frame clones, with some not included. The sample holds about 53,000 clones, about 83% seen once. The sample consisted of CD4+ T cells from PBMCs cultured without peptide, taken before COVID-19 vaccination. The receptors shown here come from a human donor who received a COVID-19 vaccine.

The rearrangement joins TRBV2 to TRBJ2-5; the D gene is possibly TRBD2 (5 bases). This CDR3 region has 15 residues. From germline, CDR1 is SNHLY and CDR2 FYNNEI. Trimming removed 3 bases at V and 5 bases at J, with 16 bases between. CDR3 sequence: CASSDWTGVIETQYF. The CDR3, as DNA: TGTGCCAGCAGTGACTGGACTGGGGTTATTGAGACCCAGTACTTC.

CDR3 coding DNA: TGTGCCAGCTCACCGGGACTATACACAGATACGCAGTATTTT. Translation gives CASSPGLYTDTQYF. This chain connects TRBV18 to TRBJ2-3; TRBD2 aligns across 7 bases. The germline V gene encodes CDR1 KGHSH and CDR2 LQKENI. This CDR3 has 14 amino acids. V was clipped by 3 bases and J by 2 bases; unmatched bases: 2.

The V call is TRBV6-5, the J call TRBJ2-1; possibly TRBD1 for D (6 bases). Germline V CDR1 and CDR2: MNHEY, SVGAGI. The CDR3 has 15 amino acids. The V and J ends lost 6 bases and 0 bases respectively, with 12 bases between them. The CDR3 DNA reads TGTGCCAGCAGCCCAGACAGGAGCTCCTACAATGAGCAGTTCTTC. Amino acid sequence: CASSPDRSSYNEQFF.

The J gene is TRBJ1-5, the V gene TRBV4-2; possibly TRBD1 for D (5 bases). V was clipped by 4 bases and J by 6 bases, with 16 bases between them. CDR3 size: 15 residues. Germline V gene sequence: CDR1 LGHNA, CDR2 YNFKEQ. DNA for the CDR3: TGTGCCAGCAGCCCCGACAGTCGGGGGACTCAGCCCCAGCATTTT. This gives the protein CASSPDSRGTQPQHF.

This clone was counted once. The gene calls are TRBV10-2 and TRBJ2-2; 9 nucleotides line up with TRBD2. The CDR3 extends over 20 amino acids. V was pared by 6 bases and J by 2 bases, with 19 bases of the junction left unmatched. From germline, CDR1 is WSHSY and CDR2 SAAADI. The CDR3 sequence: CASSGRQGGGAQINTGELFF. The CDR3 nucleotides read TGCGCCAGCAGCGGCCGTCAGGGCGGGGGGGCCCAAATCAACACCGGGGAGCTGTTTTTT.

The chain has TRBV27 and TRBJ1-6; 11 bases line up with TRBD1. J was trimmed by 8 bases and V by 5 bases; bases with no gene match: 5. The CDR3 runs 15 residues. CDR1 is MNHEY and CDR2 is SMNVEV in the germline V gene (reference sequence). The DNA for the CDR3 is TGTGCCAGCAGTAAGGGACAGGGGGATGATTCACCCCTCCACTTT. Translation: CASSKGQGDDSPLHF.

V and J are TRBV6-5 and TRBJ1-4; 10 positions match TRBD1. CDR1 and CDR2 (germline): MNHEY, SVGAGI. V lost 4 bases and J lost 5; bases outside the gene matches: 7. The CDR3 has 16 residues. The CDR3 sequence is CASSFLRTGGNEKLFF. The CDR3 DNA follows: TGTGCCAGCAGTTTTCTCCGGACAGGGGGGAATGAAAAACTGTTTTTT.

The chain recombines TRBV3-1 (or the pseudogene TRBV3-2) with TRBJ2-7; the D is unclear. The CDR3 length is 11 residues. Germline V lookup: CDR1 LGHDT, CDR2 YNNKEL (reference sequence). The V gene lost 1 base and the J gene lost 5 bases, with 3 bases spanning the gap. The CDR3 loop is CASSQGHEQYV. For the CDR3, the DNA is TGTGCCAGCAGCCAAGGGCACGAGCAGTACGTC.

The rearrangement links TRBV6-5 to TRBJ2-5; the D gene is possibly TRBD2 (6 bases). The CDR3 is 14 amino acids. Per germline, CDR1 MNHEY and CDR2 SVGAGI. Trimming pared 6 bases from V and 2 bases from J, leaving 13 bases between. The CDR3 sequence is CASRGDWQQETQYF. The CDR3 region has the DNA TGTGCCAGCAGGGGGGACTGGCAACAAGAGACCCAGTACTTC.

The chain is built from TRBV15 and TRBJ2-5, with D tentatively TRBD2 (6 bases). The V end was cut by 5 bases, the J end by 1 base, with 14 bases between. Germline V CDR1 and CDR2: LNHNV, YYDKDF (reference sequence). This CDR3 has 15 amino acids. The DNA for the CDR3 is TGTGCCACCAGCTTTTCCGGGACTTTCCAAGAGACCCAGTACTTC. It translates to CATSFSGTFQETQYF.

The V gene is TRBV18, the J gene TRBJ1-3; possibly TRBD1 for D (5 bases). V was shortened by 2 bases and J by 0 bases, with 11 bases between the two germline ends. The V gene's germline CDR1 is KGHSH and CDR2 LQKENI. The CDR3 is 16 residues long. CDR3 bases: TGTGCCAGCTCACCATACCGGGACCTCTCTGGAAACACCATATATTTT. Translated: CASSPYRDLSGNTIYF.

The CDR3 here is CASSLGGTYGYTF. As DNA, the CDR3 is TGTGCCAGCAGTTTAGGTGGCACCTATGGCTACACCTTC. This chain connects TRBV28 to TRBJ1-2; D not resolved. The CDR3 has 13 amino acids. V lost 2 bases and J lost 4, with 8 bases in between. In germline, CDR1 is MDHEN, CDR2 SYDVKM.

The rearrangement uses TRBV19 and TRBJ2-5; weak D call: TRBD2 (5 bases). V lost 3 bases and J 4 bases, leaving 21 bases between the germline ends. The CDR3 has 17 amino acids. The germline V gene encodes CDR1 LNHDA and CDR2 SQIVND (reference sequence). The chain's CDR3 is CASSIPRGTRSLETQYF. CDR3 DNA sequence: TGTGCCAGTAGTATCCCTCGGGGAACGCGGTCTCTAGAGACCCAGTACTTC.

The chain uses TRBV30 and TRBJ1-6; D gene uncertain. V lost 4 bases, J lost 7 bases, and 14 bases lay in between. This CDR3 comprises 14 residues. Germline values: CDR1 GTSNPN, CDR2 SVGIG (reference sequence). CDR3 protein: CAWNGPTLNSPLHF. The DNA for the CDR3 is TGTGCCTGGAACGGACCGACACTAAATTCACCCCTCCACTTT. Drawing the rest from reference TRBV30 and TRBJ1-6, the complete variable domain is SQTIHQWPATLVQPVGSPLSLECTVEGTSNPNLYWYRQAAGRGLQLLFYSVGIGQISSEVPQNLSASRPQDRQFILSSKKLLLSDSGFYLCAWNGPTLNSPLHFGNGTRLTVT.

The CDR3 loop is CATSTQRGGDSTDTQYF. The CDR3 DNA sequence: TGTGCCACCAGTACGCAGCGGGGGGGGGATAGCACAGATACGCAGTATTTT. The chain couples TRBV24-1 to TRBJ2-3; 10 bases fit TRBD2. V shed 6 bases, J shed 0 bases, and the junction held 8 bases outside the gene matches. The CDR3 consists of 17 residues. CDR1 is KGHDR, CDR2 SFDVKD, per germline.

The rearrangement uses TRBV9 and TRBJ2-3; 8 bases agree with TRBD2. The trim removed 0 bases at V and 1 base at J, leaving 1 base unmatched. Germline CDR1 SGDLS, CDR2 YYNGEE. The CDR3 loop spans 15 amino acids. The CDR3 here is CASSVGAGGTDTQYF. The CDR3 DNA is TGTGCCAGCAGCGTAGGAGCGGGGGGCACAGATACGCAGTATTTT. The variable domain in full, with the rest retrieved from reference TRBV9 and TRBJ2-3, is DSGVTQTPKHLITATGQRVTLRCSPRSGDLSVYWYQQSLDQGLQFLIQYYNGEERAKGNILERFSAQQFPDLHSELNLSSLELGDSALYFCASSVGAGGTDTQYFGPGTRLTVL.

The chain combines TRBV9 with TRBJ1-2; 7 bases align to TRBD1. The ends lost 0 bases at V and 5 bases at J; junction bases unmatched: 4. CDR3 length equals 14 residues. Germline CDR1 is SGDLS and CDR2 is YYNGEE. This CDR3 reads CASSVDGTDYGYTF. CDR3 DNA: TGTGCCAGCAGCGTAGACGGGACAGATTATGGCTACACCTTC.

This sequence joins TRBV12-3 or TRBV12-4 and TRBJ2-5; the D gene is possibly TRBD2 (5 bases). V was clipped by 3 bases and J by 7 bases, with 9 bases between them. There are 12 residues in the CDR3. The CDR3: CASSFVSGTQYF. The CDR3 bases are TGTGCCAGCAGTTTTGTGAGCGGGACCCAGTACTTC.

The J gene is TRBJ2-3, the V gene TRBV24-1, with D hard to call. Germline V gene lookup returns CDR1 KGHDR and CDR2 SFDVKD. The CDR3 has 14 amino acids. V was trimmed by 9 bases and J by 1 base, leaving 13 bases between them. The DNA for the CDR3 is TGTGCCACCGGGGAACCCAGCCGCACAGATACGCAGTATTTT. Protein sequence: CATGEPSRTDTQYF.

This clone was observed a handful of times. This chain uses TRBV7-8 with TRBJ2-2; the D is unclear. CDR3 length: 15 residues. CDR1 and CDR2 from the germline V gene are SGHVS and FQNEAQ. The V gene lost 2 bases and the J gene lost 6 bases, with 13 bases spanning the gap. CDR3 amino acids: CASSLILTPAGELFF. CDR3 sequence (DNA): TGTGCCAGCAGCTTAATACTTACCCCCGCCGGGGAGCTGTTTTTT. Full variable domain (rest looked up from reference TRBV7-8 and TRBJ2-2): GAGVSQSPRYKVAKRGQDVALRCDPISGHVSLFWYQQALGQGPEFLTYFQNEAQLDKSGLPSDRFFAERPEGSVSTLKIQRTQQEDSAVYLCASSLILTPAGELFFGEGSRLTVL.

This rearrangement joins TRBV10-3 to TRBJ2-3; 16 positions agree with TRBD2. Trimming at V came to 11 bases and at J to 7 bases, leaving 6 bases not matched to a gene. Germline V lookup: CDR1 ENHRY, CDR2 SYGVKD. This CDR3 has 14 amino acids. CDR3 in DNA: TGTGCCTCGGGACTAGCGGGGGGGCAGTATACGCAGTATTTT. Its protein product is CASGLAGGQYTQYF.

This chain uses TRBV10-1 with TRBJ1-1; D uncertain. The CDR3 runs 12 residues. V gave up 0 bases and J gave up 3 bases, with 2 bases separating them. CDR1 is WNHNN, CDR2 SYGVQD, per germline (reference sequence). The CDR3 nucleotides are TGCGCCAGCAGTGAGTCTTACACTGAAGCTTTCTTT. Its translation: CASSESYTEAFF.

The chain is built from TRBV9 and TRBJ2-5; D may be TRBD1 (6 bases). CDR3 length: 13 residues. Germline CDR1 and CDR2: SGDLS and YYNGEE. The V end was cut by 3 bases, the J end by 5 bases, with 11 bases between. CDR3 sequence (DNA): TGTGCCAGCAGCGCAGGGGCCGGCGAGACCCAGTACTTC. Its translation: CASSAGAGETQYF.

The rearrangement uses TRBV5-6 and TRBJ2-3, with a tentative D call TRBD2 (6 bases). Germline lookup yields CDR1 SGHDT and CDR2 YYEEEE. V shed 5 bases and J shed 5 bases, with 18 bases lying between them. The CDR3 totals 15 residues. The CDR3 protein is CASSSGTRSRDTQYF. The CDR3 DNA follows: TGTGCCAGCAGTTCCGGGACTCGGTCCAGAGATACGCAGTATTTT.

This rearrangement joins TRBV19 to TRBJ2-3; possible D gene TRBD2, 6 bases. Germline lookup yields CDR1 LNHDA and CDR2 SQIVND (reference sequence). This CDR3 is 15 amino acids long. V lost 7 bases to trimming and J lost 2 bases, with 16 bases between them. The CDR3 sequence is CASTTKGGATDTQYF. The CDR3 DNA reads TGTGCCAGTACCACAAAAGGCGGGGCCACAGATACGCAGTATTTT.

The chain joins TRBV7-2 to TRBJ1-1; a possible D gene is TRBD1 (6 bases). The ends were cut back, 1 base at V and 10 bases at J, with 13 bases in the middle. This CDR3 is built from 13 residues. Looked up from germline, CDR1 is SGHTA and CDR2 is FQGNSA. CDR3 protein: CASSLGGGRSAFF. DNA for the CDR3: TGTGCCAGCAGCTTAGGGGGGGGGCGTTCAGCTTTCTTT.